This TCR beta chain was recorded in a study of blood T cell repertoires in COVID-19. Trimming stripped 4 bases from V and 11 bases from J, with 20 bases between. Germline V gene lookup returns CDR1 SQVTM and CDR2 ANQGSEA. This CDR3 comprises 13 residues. This clone was seen a few times. This table comes from immunoSEQ multiplex PCR, and its TCRdb copy is limited to in-frame clones, with some not included. The table records fewer than 350,000 clones, roughly 85% of them present only once. The sequencing input was PBMCs or T cells enriched from blood (not recorded which). The chain joins TRBV29-1 to TRBJ1-1, with a possible D match to TRBD1 (5 bases). The sequence came from a woman between 45 and 65 years old who had recovered from COVID-19. The CDR3 here is CSVGYQGLAGAFF. In DNA, the CDR3 is TGCAGCGTTGGTTACCAGGGACTTGCGGGGGCTTTCTTT.